Listed below are T cell receptor beta chains from one sample, sequenced in a study of post-analysis software for immune sequencing data. TCRdb recomputed calls from the PCR reads with MiXCR, one row per CDR3 protein. The sample carries fewer than 850,000 distinct CDR3 sequences, about 27% recorded once. Source material: blood. The receptors shown here come from a girl under 18 with multiple sclerosis. Each CDR3 is given without its conserved first and last residue.

>TRBJ2-1|TRBV9
ASSVAGPSLGEQF
>TRBJ2-3|TRBV5-1
ASSSGLAGGPRADTQY
>TRBJ2-5|TRBV2
ATYGQMETQY
>TRBJ2-7|TRBV7-9
ASSLAGGASGSYEQY
>TRBJ2-1|TRBV7-9
ASSFGPRGNEQF
>TRBJ2-3|TRBV5-1
ASSLEGAGTDTQY
>TRBJ1-6|TRBV6-5
ASSYSGAGFYSPLH
>TRBJ1-1|TRBV7-9
ASSWAGMNTEAF
>TRBJ1-1|TRBV5-1
ASGELGGSKSEAF
>TRBJ2-5|TRBV7-8
VSSLMTSGRPGETQY
>TRBJ2-7|TRBV7-2
ASSRAGYEQY
>TRBJ2-4|TRBV6-1
ASSDDRGHKNIQY
>TRBJ2-4|TRBV20-1
SANTLAGDGLSKNIQY
>TRBJ1-4|TRBV6-5
ASSSVQGTGGEKLF
>TRBJ2-7|TRBV24-1
ATSDFSSSGYEQY
>TRBJ2-2|TRBV5-1
ASSLAPGQINTGELF
>TRBJ2-3|TRBV6-1
ASSEGGYTDTQY
>TRBJ1-1|TRBV3-1
ASSQEAIGFPF
>TRBJ2-5|TRBV7-2
ASSEVSRGSETQY
>TRBJ1-2|TRBV27
ASSDTPGGRNYGYT
>TRBJ2-3|TRBV29-1
SVGGTVNTDTQY
>TRBJ2-3|TRBV12-5
ASGPTGTMIHTDTQY
>TRBJ2-1|TRBV11-2
ASSSLVTGNNEQF
>.|TRBV20-1
SASRPGQGYEQY
>TRBJ1-2|TRBV5-1
ASRDGGLVADYGYT
>TRBJ2-5|TRBV27
ASSPLAGGHQETQY
>TRBJ1-5|TRBV29-1
SALPGGDQPQH
>TRBJ1-1|TRBV27
ASSLLGSPTEAF
>TRBJ1-5|TRBV28
ASSYYQGAQPQH
>TRBJ2-3|TRBV7-2
ASSLPVEDADTQY
>TRBJ1-1|TRBV12-3/TRBV12-4
ASSFGYTEAF
>.|TRBV7-2
ASSLRGTEQY
>.|TRBV6-6
ASSYSGGYGSEQY
>TRBJ2-1|TRBV9
ASSGENGGEQF
>TRBJ2-7|TRBV28
ASSGAVTYEQY
>TRBJ2-5|TRBV28
ASSADRVIEETQY
>TRBJ1-2|TRBV27
ASSSTDPTNYDYT
>TRBJ2-1|TRBV29-1
SVEPSGDEQF
>TRBJ2-7|TRBV5-6
ASSFLLGEQY
>TRBJ2-3|TRBV20-1
SARPGQGTDTQY
>TRBJ2-3|TRBV20-1
SARGSTPLSDTQY
>TRBJ2-1|TRBV10-3
AILAGTSVYNEQF
>TRBJ2-1|TRBV5-6
ASSPQLRGGRDEQF
>TRBJ2-7|TRBV20-1
SPGQGALSYEQY
>TRBJ1-3|TRBV7-8
ASSLASGSRDTIY
>TRBJ2-1|TRBV10-2
ASSDAAGEDEQF